The 7 T cell receptor beta chains presented below share a single source sample, sequenced in a study of PD-L1 blockade in urothelial cancer. Repertoires were generated with immunoSEQ multiplex PCR, while TCRdb's copy carries only in-frame clones and drops some. The table includes some 71,000 clones, approximately 83% detected once. Stated time point: pretreatment peripheral blood. The sequences come from PBMCs, collected around atezolizumab (anti-PD-L1) treatment. These receptor sequences come from a man aged 60 to 75 with urothelial cancer.

The chain carries TRBV19 and TRBJ1-1; 8 nucleotides align to TRBD1. The CDR3 length is 14 residues. Trimming at V came to 11 bases and at J to 6 bases, leaving 14 bases not matched to a gene. Germline V CDR1 and CDR2: LNHDA, SQIVND (reference sequence). The DNA for the CDR3 is TGTGCCGCCAGTAATCAGGGGGCTAGGGCTGAAGCTTTCTTT. Its translation is CAASNQGARAEAFF. Variable domain in full (rest from reference TRBV19 and TRBJ1-1): DGGITQSPKYLFRKEGQNVTLSCEQNLNHDAMYWYRQDPGQGLRLIYYSQIVNDFQKGDIAEGYSVSREKKESFPLTVTSAQKNPTAFYLCAASNQGARAEAFFGQGTRLTVV.

The sample holds one count of this clone. The gene calls are TRBV11-2 and TRBJ2-7, with D perhaps TRBD1 (6 bases). The CDR3 loop spans 13 amino acids. From germline, CDR1 is SGHAT and CDR2 FQNNGV. Trimming took off 0 bases at V and 6 bases at J, with 9 bases between the two ends. This CDR3 is CASSLDQGTEQYF. Written as DNA, the CDR3 is TGTGCCAGCAGCTTAGACCAGGGGACCGAGCAGTACTTC.

The chain couples TRBV28 to TRBJ2-7, with 7 bases aligning to TRBD1. V was pared by 6 bases and J by 2 bases, with 7 bases of the junction left unmatched. This CDR3 is built from 14 residues. Germline CDR1 reads MDHEN; CDR2 reads SYDVKM. CDR3 loop: CASSRGDRAYEQYF. In DNA, the CDR3 is TGTGCCAGCAGCCGAGGAGACAGGGCCTACGAGCAGTACTTC.

The CDR3 loop reads CASSLDGRVYGYTF. The CDR3 region has the DNA TGTGCCAGCAGCTTGGATGGCAGGGTCTATGGCTACACCTTC. The gene calls are TRBV5-8 and TRBJ1-2; D is possibly TRBD1 (5 bases). Trimming stripped 0 bases from V and 4 bases from J, with 10 bases between. The CDR3 covers 14 residues. CDR1 and CDR2 (germline): SGHTS, YDEGEE. The variable domain in full, with the rest retrieved from reference TRBV5-8 and TRBJ1-2, is EAGVTQSPTHLIKTRGQQATLRCSPISGHTSVYWYQQALGLGLQFLLWYDEGEERNRGNFPPRFSGRQFPNYSSELNVNALELEDSALYLCASSLDGRVYGYTFGSGTRLTVV.

Here the CDR3 reads CASSLTVATSYEQYF. Here the CDR3 DNA reads TGTGCCAGCAGTTTAACGGTAGCAACCTCCTACGAGCAGTACTTC. The chain has TRBV27 and TRBJ2-7, with D hard to call. The CDR3 totals 15 residues. The V gene's germline CDR1 is MNHEY and CDR2 SMNVEV (reference sequence). V was clipped by 2 bases and J by 0 bases, with 11 bases between them.

The chain joins TRBV7-3 to TRBJ2-7; possibly TRBD2 for D (6 bases). The length of the CDR3 is 14 residues. Trimming cost V 5 bases and J 0 bases, with 11 bases left between them. The germline CDR1 and CDR2 sequences are SGHTA and FQGTGA. CDR3 nucleotides: TGTGCCAGCAGCCGCGACGGGAGCTCCTACGAGCAGTACTTC. Protein product: CASSRDGSSYEQYF.

This chain links TRBV6-5 with TRBJ1-2; no reliable D call. Germline loops: CDR1 MNHEY, CDR2 SVGAGI. Between the trimmed V and J ends, which lost 2 bases and 4 bases, there was a span of 17 bases. This CDR3 has 16 amino acids. The CDR3 loop reads CASSYTIGQEIYGYTF. The CDR3 nucleotides are TGTGCCAGCAGTTACACCATAGGTCAGGAAATCTATGGCTACACCTTC.